Shown below are 4 T cell receptor beta chains from a single sample sequenced in a study of OX40 agonist ivuxolimab in advanced cancers. Here immunoSEQ multiplex PCR was the method, and the copy in TCRdb shows in-frame clones only, minus some. The profile shows over 50,000 clones, about 89% of them singletons. This specimen consisted of CD4+ or CD8+ T cells sorted from blood, obtained in a trial of the OX40 agonist ivuxolimab. The origin of the receptors is an adult with an advanced solid tumor such as melanoma, head and neck, liver or kidney cancer.

The gene calls are TRBV28 and TRBJ1-5; no clear D. Trimming took off 3 bases at V and 6 bases at J, with 6 bases between the two ends. Germline CDR1 MDHEN, CDR2 SYDVKM. CDR3 length: 12 amino acids. CDR3 protein: CASSLLSQPQHF. Here the CDR3 DNA reads TGTGCCAGCAGTTTGTTAAGTCAGCCCCAGCATTTT.

V and J are TRBV20-1 and TRBJ2-5, with 8 nucleotides matching TRBD2. Germline CDR1 and CDR2: DFQATT and SNEGSKA (reference sequence). This CDR3 is 11 amino acids long. The CDR3 protein is CSSGGLATQYF. In nucleotides, the CDR3 is TGCAGCTCGGGGGGGTTGGCGACCCAGTACTTC.

V and J are TRBV9 and TRBJ2-7, with unresolved D. Germline CDR1 SGDLS, CDR2 YYNGEE. The CDR3 extends over 13 amino acids. The V end was cut by 0 bases, the J end by 3 bases, with 7 bases between. The CDR3 coding sequence is TGTGCCAGCAGCGTAGGACAAGACTACGAGCAGTACTTC. This encodes CASSVGQDYEQYF.

The chain couples TRBV5-1 to TRBJ2-7; D remains ambiguous. This CDR3 has 13 amino acids. Germline CDR1 reads SGHRS; CDR2 reads YFSETQ. V lost 5 bases, J lost 4 bases, and 13 bases lay in between. CDR3 coding DNA: TGCGCCAGCAGTGTTGAACCCAGGTACGAGCAGTACTTC. Its translation: CASSVEPRYEQYF.